These 25 T cell receptor beta chains were all obtained from the same sample, sequenced in a study of response to subunit inactivated influenza vaccine. TCRdb reprocessed the RT-PCR reads with MiXCR, giving one entry per CDR3 protein. The sample lists 600,000 to 850,000 distinct CDR3 sequences; approximately 14% were seen once. The specimen was PBMCs from blood, collected 14 days before vaccination. These receptors were collected from a man in his fifties or sixties who received an inactivated influenza vaccine.

The chain recombines TRBV7-2 with TRBJ1-1, with TRBD1 identical over 9 bases. The CDR3 length is 14 residues. Germline trimming cut 8 bases from V and 2 bases from J; bases unmatched to any gene: 6. CDR1 SGHTA and CDR2 FQGNSA come from the germline V gene. The CDR3 sequence: CASGVQGANTEAFF. CDR3 bases: TGTGCCAGCGGTGTACAGGGGGCCAACACTGAAGCTTTCTTT.

The CDR3 region has the DNA TGTGCCAGCAGCCCCACCAGAACGACAGGGCTACAAGAGACCCAGTACTTC. Protein product: CASSPTRTTGLQETQYF. The chain has TRBV12-3 or TRBV12-4 and TRBJ2-5; 7 bases are shared with TRBD1. Germline trimming cut 6 bases from V and 2 bases from J; bases unmatched to any gene: 15. CDR3 length: 17 residues.

The CDR3 region has the DNA TGTGCCAGCAGTTTACGGTCCCGGGAGACCCAGTACTTC. Protein product: CASSLRSRETQYF. This chain joins TRBV27 and TRBJ2-5, with no clear D. The germline CDR1 and CDR2 sequences are MNHEY and SMNVEV (reference sequence). The CDR3 contains 13 residues. V lost 2 bases and J 5 bases, leaving 9 bases between the germline ends.

The rearrangement uses TRBV7-2 and TRBJ1-3, with 9 bases that match TRBD1. Looked up from germline, CDR1 is SGHTA and CDR2 is FQGNSA. Trimming took 3 bases from V and 4 from J; bases not matched to a gene: 7. The CDR3 runs to 16 residues. The CDR3 loop reads CASSFSDRGSGNTIYF. In DNA form, the CDR3 reads TGTGCCAGCAGCTTCTCGGACAGGGGTTCAGGAAACACCATATATTTT. Using reference TRBV7-2 and TRBJ1-3 for the parts outside the CDR3, the full variable domain is GAGVSQSPSNKVTEKGKDVELRCDPISGHTALYWYRQSLGQGLEFLIYFQGNSAPDKSGLPSDRFSAERTGGSVSTLTIQRTQQEDSAVYLCASSFSDRGSGNTIYFGEGSWLTVV.

This clonotype was detected ten times or more. This rearrangement joins TRBV15 to TRBJ1-2; the D gene is possibly TRBD1 (6 bases). The germline V gene encodes CDR1 LNHNV and CDR2 YYDKDF (reference sequence). This CDR3 region has 14 residues. V lost 9 bases to trimming and J lost 1 base, with 15 bases between them. The chain's CDR3 is CATQQGRDNYGYTF. CDR3 nucleotide sequence: TGTGCCACGCAGCAGGGGCGGGATAACTATGGCTACACCTTC.

The table lists this clonotype with many counts. The chain links TRBV29-1 to TRBJ2-6; TRBD1 might be the D (5 bases). The germline V gene has CDR1 SQVTM and CDR2 ANQGSEA. This CDR3 spans 14 amino acids. V was clipped by 4 bases and J by 1 base, with 8 bases between them. The CDR3 DNA is TGCAGCGTTGGGGGCGGATCTGGGGCCAACGTCCTGACTTTC. Translating it yields CSVGGGSGANVLTF. The variable domain in full, with the rest retrieved from reference TRBV29-1 and TRBJ2-6, is SAVISQKPSRDICQRGTSLTIQCQVDSQVTMMFWYRQQPGQSLTLIATANQGSEATYESGFVIDKFPISRPNLTFSTLTVSNMSPEDSSIYLCSVGGGSGANVLTFGAGSRLTVL.

The sample holds a few counts of this clonotype. V usage is TRBV30 and J usage is TRBJ2-5; 8 bases are a match to TRBD1. The V gene end was trimmed by 2 bases and the J gene end by 5 bases; junction bases not matched to a gene: 10. Germline-derived CDR1 and CDR2 are GTSNPN and SVGIG (reference sequence). The CDR3 is made up of 15 amino acids. The DNA for the CDR3 is TGTGCCTGGAGTCTCCGTCAGGGGGCTAGGGAGACCCAGTACTTC. Translation: CAWSLRQGARETQYF.

The rearrangement links TRBV25-1 to TRBJ2-1; D may be TRBD2 (5 bases). CDR3 length: 12 amino acids. Germline values: CDR1 MGHDK, CDR2 SYGVNS. V was cut by 6 bases and J by 10 bases, with 13 bases left in between. The CDR3 region has the DNA TGTGCCAGCAGCCTGGACTCACCGGAGCAGTTCTTC. Translation: CASSLDSPEQFF.

This clonotype showed up many times. This chain joins TRBV7-9 and TRBJ2-7, with D unresolved. Between the trimmed V and J ends, which lost 7 bases and 5 bases, there was a span of 18 bases. Germline lookup yields CDR1 SEHNR and CDR2 FQNEAQ (reference sequence). The CDR3 totals 14 residues. In nucleotides, the CDR3 is TGTGCCAGCAACCCGGACGGACGATGGCACGAGCAGTACTTC. This gives the protein CASNPDGRWHEQYF.

The J gene is TRBJ2-3, the V gene TRBV5-1; TRBD2 matches 10 bases. CDR1 and CDR2 (germline): SGHRS, YFSETQ. This CDR3 has 16 residues. The V gene end was trimmed by 1 base and the J gene end by 2 bases; junction bases not matched to a gene: 4. The CDR3 protein is CASSLLAGVLTDTQYF. In DNA, the CDR3 is TGCGCCAGCAGCTTGCTAGCGGGGGTTCTCACAGATACGCAGTATTTT. The whole variable domain, remainder taken from reference TRBV5-1 and TRBJ2-3, is KAGVTQTPRYLIKTRGQQVTLSCSPISGHRSVSWYQQTPGQGLQFLFEYFSETQRNKGNFPGRFSGRQFSNSRSEMNVSTLELGDSALYLCASSLLAGVLTDTQYFGPGTRLTVL.

The gene calls are TRBV9 and TRBJ2-1, with D uncertain. Trimming removed 0 bases from V and 10 bases from J, with 14 bases in between. This CDR3 is built from 14 residues. Germline V CDR1 and CDR2: SGDLS, YYNGEE. CDR3 DNA sequence: TGTGCCAGCAGCGTAGCTAGTCTGGGATTAGAGCAGTTCTTC. This translates into CASSVASLGLEQFF.

The rearrangement links TRBV29-1 to TRBJ2-7; TRBD1 or TRBD2 may be the D gene (6 bases each). The V end lost 4 bases, the J end lost 5 bases, and 21 bases lay between the germline ends. The CDR3 has 15 amino acids. CDR1 is SQVTM and CDR2 is ANQGSEA in the germline V gene. The DNA of the CDR3 is TGCAGCGTTGCCCAAACCGGGGGCGTTGGAGACGAGCAGTACTTC. It encodes CSVAQTGGVGDEQYF.

The table lists this clonotype with many counts. The rearrangement joins TRBV28 to TRBJ2-7; 10 nucleotides match TRBD1. The CDR3 sequence is 15 residues long. Germline-derived CDR1 and CDR2 are MDHEN and SYDVKM. The V and J ends lost 6 bases and 4 bases, in that order; junction bases with no gene match: 9. DNA of the CDR3: TGTGCCAGCAGGGGCTGGGACAGGGGTAAGTACGAGCAGTACTTC. This codes for CASRGWDRGKYEQYF.

Worth noting for this clonotype: The junction shows a germline mismatch at one end, possibly a read error. The chain combines TRBV5-1 with TRBJ2-2; D not certain. Per germline, CDR1 SGHRS and CDR2 YFSETQ. The CDR3 totals 12 residues. CDR3 sequence reads: CVSSFSAGELFF. DNA of the CDR3: TGCGTCAGCAGCTTTTCAGCCGGGGAGCTGTTTTTT.

V gene TRBV6-1 combines with J gene TRBJ2-1; the D gene could be TRBD1 or TRBD2 (5 bases each). V lost 2 bases, J lost 9 bases, and 14 bases lay in between. CDR3 length: 14 residues. Germline assignment: CDR1 MNHNS and CDR2 SASEGT. This CDR3 reads CASSESRGFPEQFF. CDR3 DNA sequence: TGTGCCAGCAGTGAATCGAGGGGCTTCCCTGAGCAGTTCTTC.

The J gene is TRBJ2-4, the V gene TRBV7-2, with D perhaps matching TRBD2 (5 bases). This CDR3 contains 16 residues. V was trimmed by 1 base and J by 1 base, leaving 11 bases between them. Germline CDR1 SGHTA, CDR2 FQGNSA. The CDR3 spells CASSLGGQGAKNIQYF. CDR3 sequence (DNA): TGTGCCAGCAGCTTAGGCGGGCAAGGGGCCAAAAACATTCAGTACTTC. The whole variable domain, remainder taken from reference TRBV7-2 and TRBJ2-4, is GAGVSQSPSNKVTEKGKDVELRCDPISGHTALYWYRQSLGQGLEFLIYFQGNSAPDKSGLPSDRFSAERTGGSVSTLTIQRTQQEDSAVYLCASSLGGQGAKNIQYFGAGTRLSVL.

This chain uses TRBV10-3 with TRBJ1-6; 12 positions match TRBD1. V was clipped by 6 bases and J by 11 bases; unmatched bases: 5. The CDR3 is made up of 14 amino acids. In germline, CDR1 is ENHRY, CDR2 SYGVKD. The CDR3 here is CAISGTGGQTPLHF. In DNA, the CDR3 is TGTGCCATCAGCGGGACAGGGGGCCAAACACCCCTCCACTTT.

The chain joins TRBV20-1 to TRBJ2-7; a weak D match, TRBD1 (5 bases). Germline assignment: CDR1 DFQATT and CDR2 SNEGSKA (reference sequence). V shed 5 bases and J shed 2 bases, with 16 bases lying between them. There are 14 residues in the CDR3. The CDR3 bases are TGCAGTGCTTCGGCCAGGGTAAAAACCTACGAGCAGTACTTC. This translates into CSASARVKTYEQYF.

The V and J genes are TRBV20-1 and TRBJ2-4, with 7 bases matching TRBD2. CDR1 is DFQATT, CDR2 SNEGSKA, per germline (reference sequence). This CDR3 region has 13 residues. Trimming at V came to 6 bases and at J to 4 bases, leaving 6 bases not matched to a gene. As DNA, the CDR3 is TGCAGTGCAACCGGGACTACTAAAAACATTCAGTACTTC. It specifies CSATGTTKNIQYF.

This clonotype was picked up a small number of times. The rearrangement joins TRBV7-9 to TRBJ2-7; D not certain. The germline CDR1 and CDR2 sequences are SEHNR and FQNEAQ (reference sequence). CDR3 size: 15 residues. Trimming stripped 1 base from V and 2 bases from J, with 12 bases between. The CDR3 here is CASSLDGGAPYEQYF. Here the CDR3 DNA reads TGTGCCAGCAGCTTAGACGGCGGAGCCCCCTACGAGCAGTACTTC. The full variable domain, in which reference TRBV7-9 and TRBJ2-7 provide the parts outside the CDR3, is DTGVSQNPRHKITKRGQNVTFRCDPISEHNRLYWYRQTLGQGPEFLTYFQNEAQLEKSRLLSDRFSAERPKGSFSTLEIQRTEQGDSAMYLCASSLDGGAPYEQYFGPGTRLTVT.

The chain uses TRBV20-1 and TRBJ2-3; tentative D call: TRBD2 (6 bases). The CDR3 has 15 residues. Germline V gives CDR1 DFQATT, CDR2 SNEGSKA (reference sequence). The V and J ends lost 4 bases and 0 bases respectively, with 14 bases between them. The CDR3 bases are TGCAGTGCTAATCCGGGTGGGGGGAGCACAGATACGCAGTATTTT. It yields the protein CSANPGGGSTDTQYF.

The J gene is TRBJ1-1, the V gene TRBV7-2; D is unclear. Between the trimmed V and J ends, which lost 5 bases and 6 bases, there was a span of 10 bases. Germline V lookup: CDR1 SGHTA, CDR2 FQGNSA. The CDR3 spans 12 residues. CDR3 residues: CASSPAGPEAFF. The CDR3 coding sequence is TGTGCCAGCAGCCCAGCTGGGCCTGAAGCTTTCTTT.

Only a few counts were recorded for this clonotype. The chain links TRBV6-1 to TRBJ2-2; D uncertain. The ends were cut back, 7 bases at V and 6 bases at J, with 18 bases in the middle. The length of the CDR3 is 15 residues. CDR1 is MNHNS and CDR2 is SASEGT in the germline V gene. This CDR3 is CASTYLGSWAGELFF. CDR3 coding DNA: TGTGCCAGCACCTATTTAGGATCGTGGGCCGGGGAGCTGTTTTTT.

This sequence joins TRBV29-1 and TRBJ2-5; D is undetermined. Germline values: CDR1 SQVTM, CDR2 ANQGSEA. The CDR3 length is 12 residues. V shed 4 bases and J shed 5 bases, with 11 bases lying between them. Written as DNA, the CDR3 is TGCAGCGTTGTTAGCACCGCGGAGACCCAGTACTTC. The encoded protein is CSVVSTAETQYF.

The V and J genes are TRBV20-1 and TRBJ1-6, with 8 bases aligning to TRBD1. Germline CDR1 and CDR2: DFQATT and SNEGSKA (reference sequence). Trimming took 5 bases from V and 5 from J; bases not matched to a gene: 5. This CDR3 spans 14 amino acids. Here the CDR3 reads CSAGQGRNNSPLHF. DNA of the CDR3: TGCAGTGCTGGACAGGGTCGTAATAATTCACCCCTCCACTTT.